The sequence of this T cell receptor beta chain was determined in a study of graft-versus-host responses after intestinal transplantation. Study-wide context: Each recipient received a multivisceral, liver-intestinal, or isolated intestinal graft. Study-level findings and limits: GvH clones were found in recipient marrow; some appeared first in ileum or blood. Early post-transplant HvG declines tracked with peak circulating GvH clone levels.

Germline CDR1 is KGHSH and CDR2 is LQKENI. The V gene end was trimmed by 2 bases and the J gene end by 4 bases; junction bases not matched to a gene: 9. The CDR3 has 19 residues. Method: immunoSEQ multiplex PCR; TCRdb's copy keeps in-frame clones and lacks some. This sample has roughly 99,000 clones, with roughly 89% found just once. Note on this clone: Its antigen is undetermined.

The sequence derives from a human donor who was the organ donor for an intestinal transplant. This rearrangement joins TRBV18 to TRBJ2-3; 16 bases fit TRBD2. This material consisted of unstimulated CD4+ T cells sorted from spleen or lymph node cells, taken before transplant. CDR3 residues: CASSPTGTSGGANPDTQYF. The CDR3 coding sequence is TGTGCCAGCTCACCAACTGGGACTAGCGGGGGGGCCAACCCAGATACGCAGTATTTT. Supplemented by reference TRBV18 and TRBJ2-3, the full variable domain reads NAGVMQNPRHLVRRRGQEARLRCSPMKGHSHVYWYRQLPEEGLKFMVYLQKENIIDESGMPKERFSAEFPKEGPSILRIQQVVRGDSAAYFCASSPTGTSGGANPDTQYFGPGTRLTVL.